Listed below are T cell receptor beta chains from one sample, sequenced in a study of cytomegalovirus exposure and HLA in healthy donors. Data came from immunoSEQ multiplex PCR; TCRdb stores just in-frame clones and leaves some out. The profile shows approximately 140,000 clones, approximately 80% of them singletons. The specimen sequenced was PBMCs. All receptors derive from a male donor in good health and CMV-seronegative. Both conserved end residues are part of each CDR3. Fields, in order: J gene, clone size, D gene, V gene, CDR3 protein, CDR3 DNA. D genes are given only for firm matches. A clone size is listed for some rows: how often the clone was seen (once, few, many), or a class if it is expanded.

>TRBJ1-2|-|TRBD1|TRBV15
CATSTRDREVNYGYTF
TGTGCCACCAGCACCCGGGACAGGGAGGTAAACTATGGCTACACCTTC
>TRBJ2-1|-|TRBD2|TRBV4-1
CASSHRLAGVDNEQFF
TGCGCCAGCAGCCATCGACTAGCGGGAGTTGACAATGAGCAGTTCTTC
>TRBJ2-7|-|-|TRBV18
CASSRGGDEQYF
TGTGCCAGCTCAAGGGGGGGCGACGAGCAGTACTTC
>TRBJ2-2|few|-|TRBV27
CASSSQTQSNTGELFF
TGTGCCAGCAGTTCCCAAACGCAGTCGAACACCGGGGAGCTGTTTTTT
>TRBJ2-7|-|TRBD2|TRBV27
CASSSSGTYEQYF
TGTGCCAGCAGTTCTAGCGGAACCTACGAGCAGTACTTC
>TRBJ2-5|-|TRBD1|TRBV27
CASSLPQGKETQYF
TGTGCCAGCAGTCTACCACAGGGGAAAGAGACCCAGTACTTC
>TRBJ2-1|-|TRBD2|TRBV7-9
CASSRPIAGASEQFF
TGTGCCAGCAGCCGGCCTATAGCGGGAGCTAGTGAGCAGTTCTTC
>TRBJ2-3|-|TRBD1|TRBV6-1
CASRLPAGTGEQYF
TGTGCCAGCAGGCTTCCCGCCGGGACAGGGGAGCAGTATTTT
>TRBJ1-1|-|TRBD1|TRBV28
CASSPPGGWNTEAFF
TGTGCCAGCAGTCCCCCAGGGGGCTGGAACACTGAAGCTTTCTTT
>TRBJ1-2|-|-|TRBV6-5
CASSYSGGGNGYTF
TGTGCCAGCAGTTACTCGGGAGGGGGGAATGGCTACACCTTC